A selection of T cell receptor beta chains follows, all from one sample in a study of blood T cell repertoires in COVID-19. Profiling relied on immunoSEQ multiplex PCR, and the TCRdb table lists in-frame clones only, not all of them. This sample has tens of thousands of clones, with roughly 86% found just once. Sequenced input: peripheral blood. The receptors shown here come from a man aged 55 to 69 with acute or convalescent COVID-19. Each CDR3 is given with its conserved first and last residue. The D gene is left open where the match is weak. Clone size is stated in some rows and not others, as once, few, many or a class when expanded.

J gene: TRBJ1-1; D gene: .; V gene: TRBV18; clone size: .; CDR3 protein: CASSPQRLNTEAFF; CDR3 DNA: TGTGCCAGCTCACCACAACGGTTGAACACTGAAGCTTTCTTT
J gene: TRBJ1-6; D gene: TRBD1; V gene: TRBV7-9; clone size: .; CDR3 protein: CASSRTGQGSPLHF; CDR3 DNA: TGTGCCAGCAGCAGGACCGGACAGGGGTCACCCCTCCACTTT
J gene: TRBJ1-2; D gene: .; V gene: TRBV6-2/TRBV6-3; clone size: .; CDR3 protein: CASSYPLQGYGYTF; CDR3 DNA: TGTGCCAGCAGTTACCCACTCCAGGGCTATGGCTACACCTTC
J gene: TRBJ1-1; D gene: TRBD1; V gene: TRBV5-1; clone size: .; CDR3 protein: CASSLGGTGNTEAFF; CDR3 DNA: TGCGCCAGCAGCTTGGGCGGGACAGGGAACACTGAAGCTTTCTTT
J gene: TRBJ1-1; D gene: .; V gene: TRBV12-3/TRBV12-4; clone size: .; CDR3 protein: CASSLGGPTEAFF; CDR3 DNA: TGTGCCAGCAGTTTAGGGGGGCCTACTGAAGCTTTCTTT
J gene: TRBJ1-1; D gene: .; V gene: TRBV5-1; clone size: once; CDR3 protein: CATQDSQNTEAFF; CDR3 DNA: TGCGCCACCCAGGACAGTCAGAACACTGAAGCTTTCTTT
J gene: TRBJ1-3; D gene: TRBD1; V gene: TRBV5-1; clone size: .; CDR3 protein: CASSLYPGGVGNTIYF; CDR3 DNA: TGCGCCAGCAGCTTGTACCCAGGGGGTGTTGGAAACACCATATATTTT
J gene: TRBJ1-4; D gene: .; V gene: TRBV11-2; clone size: .; CDR3 protein: CASSLKWGDNEKLFF; CDR3 DNA: TGTGCCAGCAGCTTGAAATGGGGGGATAATGAAAAACTGTTTTTT
J gene: TRBJ1-1; D gene: .; V gene: TRBV6-5; clone size: once; CDR3 protein: CASSFTSQGLNTEAFF; CDR3 DNA: TGTGCCAGCAGTTTCACTTCACAGGGACTGAACACTGAAGCTTTCTTT
J gene: TRBJ1-1; D gene: .; V gene: TRBV18; clone size: .; CDR3 protein: CASSPLGGDTEAFF; CDR3 DNA: TGTGCCAGCTCACCTCTGGGAGGGGACACTGAAGCTTTCTTT
J gene: TRBJ1-2; D gene: .; V gene: TRBV7-9; clone size: .; CDR3 protein: CASSLDDGGGYTF; CDR3 DNA: TGTGCCAGCAGCTTAGACGACGGAGGAGGCTACACCTTC
J gene: TRBJ2-3; D gene: .; V gene: TRBV18; clone size: few; CDR3 protein: CASSPTTGSGDTQYF; CDR3 DNA: TGTGCCAGCTCCCCTACGACCGGAAGCGGGGATACGCAGTATTTT
J gene: TRBJ1-2; D gene: .; V gene: TRBV6-5; clone size: once; CDR3 protein: CASTRNYGYTF; CDR3 DNA: TGTGCCAGCACTCGTAACTATGGCTACACCTTC
J gene: TRBJ2-7; D gene: TRBD1; V gene: TRBV5-1; clone size: few; CDR3 protein: CASSLGQQGFYEQYF; CDR3 DNA: TGCGCCAGCAGCTTGGGACAACAGGGGTTCTACGAGCAGTACTTC
J gene: TRBJ2-5; D gene: TRBD2; V gene: TRBV3-1/TRBV3-2; clone size: .; CDR3 protein: CASSPWASGVQETQYF; CDR3 DNA: TGTGCCAGCAGCCCTTGGGCGAGCGGGGTCCAAGAGACCCAGTACTTC
J gene: TRBJ2-7; D gene: TRBD1; V gene: TRBV6-5; clone size: once; CDR3 protein: CASSYDRGTGRHEQYF; CDR3 DNA: TGTGCCAGCAGTTACGATCGAGGGACAGGGAGACACGAGCAGTACTTC
J gene: TRBJ1-2; D gene: TRBD1; V gene: TRBV6-1; clone size: .; CDR3 protein: CASSEGTGNYGYTF; CDR3 DNA: TGTGCCAGCAGTGAAGGGACAGGGAACTATGGCTACACCTTC
J gene: TRBJ1-2; D gene: .; V gene: TRBV12-3/TRBV12-4; clone size: .; CDR3 protein: CASSFRGDGYTF; CDR3 DNA: TGTGCCAGCAGTTTTAGGGGTGATGGCTACACCTTC
J gene: TRBJ1-6; D gene: .; V gene: TRBV7-9; clone size: .; CDR3 protein: CASSFAGTYNSPLHF; CDR3 DNA: TGTGCCAGCAGCTTTGCCGGGACCTATAATTCACCCCTCCACTTT
J gene: TRBJ1-2; D gene: TRBD1; V gene: TRBV30; clone size: .; CDR3 protein: CAWSGGQGANYGYTF; CDR3 DNA: TGTGCCTGGAGTGGCGGACAGGGAGCTAACTATGGCTACACCTTC
J gene: TRBJ1-1; D gene: TRBD1; V gene: TRBV7-9; clone size: .; CDR3 protein: CASSDRQGANTEAFF; CDR3 DNA: TGTGCCAGCAGCGATAGACAGGGCGCAAACACTGAAGCTTTCTTT
J gene: TRBJ1-2; D gene: TRBD1; V gene: TRBV7-3; clone size: .; CDR3 protein: CASSLIPGQGLYGYTF; CDR3 DNA: TGTGCCAGCAGCCTTATTCCGGGACAGGGCCTCTATGGCTACACCTTC
J gene: TRBJ1-2; D gene: .; V gene: TRBV6-5; clone size: .; CDR3 protein: CASSLTGIGYTF; CDR3 DNA: TGTGCCAGCAGTCTCACAGGGATTGGCTACACCTTC
J gene: TRBJ2-1; D gene: .; V gene: TRBV7-2; clone size: .; CDR3 protein: CASSLRRGLYNEQFF; CDR3 DNA: TGTGCCAGCAGCTTAAGGAGGGGCCTCTACAATGAGCAGTTCTTC
J gene: TRBJ1-2; D gene: TRBD1; V gene: TRBV5-1; clone size: .; CDR3 protein: CASSLEGTGIYGYTF; CDR3 DNA: TGCGCCAGCAGCTTGGAGGGGACAGGGATCTATGGCTACACCTTC
J gene: TRBJ2-1; D gene: TRBD2; V gene: TRBV24-1; clone size: .; CDR3 protein: CATSGPSGGPNEQFF; CDR3 DNA: TGTGCCACCAGTGGACCAAGCGGGGGGCCGAATGAGCAGTTCTTC
J gene: TRBJ2-1; D gene: .; V gene: TRBV27; clone size: .; CDR3 protein: CASSLWPSSYNEQFF; CDR3 DNA: TGTGCCAGCAGTTTATGGCCCAGCTCCTACAATGAGCAGTTCTTC
J gene: TRBJ2-7; D gene: .; V gene: TRBV5-1; clone size: .; CDR3 protein: CASSLVGGGQTYEQYF; CDR3 DNA: TGCGCCAGCAGCTTGGTTGGGGGGGGCCAGACCTACGAGCAGTACTTC
J gene: TRBJ1-3; D gene: TRBD1; V gene: TRBV5-4; clone size: .; CDR3 protein: CASSFWTGVGGNTIYF; CDR3 DNA: TGTGCCAGCAGCTTCTGGACAGGCGTAGGTGGAAACACCATATATTTT
J gene: TRBJ1-6; D gene: .; V gene: TRBV4-1; clone size: .; CDR3 protein: CASSQGGGAYNSPLHF; CDR3 DNA: TGCGCCAGCAGCCAAGGGGGGGGCGCATATAATTCACCCCTCCACTTT
J gene: TRBJ1-3; D gene: TRBD1; V gene: TRBV2; clone size: .; CDR3 protein: CASQGETGNTIYF; CDR3 DNA: TGTGCCAGCCAGGGGGAAACTGGAAACACCATATATTTT
J gene: TRBJ2-2; D gene: TRBD2; V gene: TRBV14; clone size: .; CDR3 protein: CASSRLAGGSNTGELFF; CDR3 DNA: TGTGCCAGCAGCCGACTAGCGGGGGGCTCGAACACCGGGGAGCTGTTTTTT
J gene: TRBJ1-2; D gene: TRBD1; V gene: TRBV3-1/TRBV3-2; clone size: .; CDR3 protein: CASSQAATGVGYTF; CDR3 DNA: TGTGCCAGCAGCCAAGCCGCGACAGGGGTTGGCTACACCTTC
J gene: TRBJ1-2; D gene: .; V gene: TRBV6-5; clone size: .; CDR3 protein: CASILTANYGYTF; CDR3 DNA: TGTGCCAGCATTTTGACAGCTAACTATGGCTACACCTTC
J gene: TRBJ1-1; D gene: TRBD1; V gene: TRBV30; clone size: .; CDR3 protein: CAWSVGTGTVHPAFF; CDR3 DNA: TGTGCCTGGAGTGTCGGGACCGGGACAGTCCACCCGGCTTTCTTT
J gene: TRBJ2-1; D gene: TRBD1; V gene: TRBV10-3; clone size: .; CDR3 protein: CAMRQGSGNEQFF; CDR3 DNA: TGTGCCATGCGACAGGGGTCTGGCAATGAGCAGTTCTTC
J gene: TRBJ1-1; D gene: .; V gene: TRBV7-3; clone size: once; CDR3 protein: CASSSRDKTEAFF; CDR3 DNA: TGTGCCAGCAGCTCCCGGGACAAGACTGAAGCTTTCTTT
J gene: TRBJ1-4; D gene: .; V gene: TRBV5-4; clone size: .; CDR3 protein: CASSVGTAGEKLFF; CDR3 DNA: TGTGCCAGCAGCGTCGGCACAGCGGGTGAAAAACTGTTTTTT
J gene: TRBJ2-7; D gene: TRBD1; V gene: TRBV13; clone size: .; CDR3 protein: CASSSWGQGSYEQYF; CDR3 DNA: TGTGCCAGCAGCTCCTGGGGACAGGGATCCTACGAGCAGTACTTC
J gene: TRBJ2-2; D gene: TRBD1; V gene: TRBV11-3; clone size: .; CDR3 protein: CASSSADRAGTGELFF; CDR3 DNA: TGTGCCAGCAGCTCGGCGGACAGGGCAGGGACCGGGGAGCTGTTTTTT
J gene: TRBJ1-1; D gene: .; V gene: TRBV11-2; clone size: .; CDR3 protein: CASSPYMRSNTEAFF; CDR3 DNA: TGTGCCAGCAGCCCTTACATGAGGTCGAACACTGAAGCTTTCTTT
J gene: TRBJ2-6; D gene: TRBD1; V gene: TRBV19; clone size: .; CDR3 protein: CASSIVRQGEAGANVLTF; CDR3 DNA: TGTGCCAGTAGTATAGTCCGACAGGGGGAAGCCGGGGCCAACGTCCTGACTTTC
J gene: TRBJ2-1; D gene: .; V gene: TRBV10-2; clone size: once; CDR3 protein: CASSEGAEASSYNEQFF; CDR3 DNA: TGCGCCAGCAGTGAAGGGGCCGAAGCCTCTTCCTACAATGAGCAGTTCTTC
J gene: TRBJ1-6; D gene: .; V gene: TRBV5-1; clone size: .; CDR3 protein: CASKGEGDSPLHF; CDR3 DNA: TGCGCCAGCAAGGGTGAGGGGGATTCACCCCTCCACTTT
J gene: TRBJ2-5; D gene: .; V gene: TRBV7-3; clone size: .; CDR3 protein: CASSTTGIWSETQYF; CDR3 DNA: TGTGCCAGCAGCACTACAGGGATTTGGTCTGAGACCCAGTACTTC
J gene: TRBJ2-7; D gene: .; V gene: TRBV25-1; clone size: .; CDR3 protein: CARCPRLYDGSFYEQYF; CDR3 DNA: TGTGCCCGCTGCCCACGACTCTACGACGGAAGCTTCTACGAGCAGTACTTC
J gene: TRBJ2-3; D gene: .; V gene: TRBV15; clone size: .; CDR3 protein: CATSRDVGEADTQYF; CDR3 DNA: TGTGCCACCAGCAGAGATGTGGGGGAGGCAGATACGCAGTATTTT
J gene: TRBJ1-1; D gene: .; V gene: TRBV27; clone size: .; CDR3 protein: CASSLQPQGNTEAFF; CDR3 DNA: TGTGCCAGCAGTTTACAGCCCCAGGGGAACACTGAAGCTTTCTTT